Below, 2 T cell receptor beta chains from the same sample are listed, as sequenced in a study of CXCR3-negative and CXCR3-positive naive CD8 T cells. UMI-labeled 5' RACE yielded the TRB cDNA libraries. TCRdb reprocessed the 5' RACE reads and keeps a single row for each CDR3 protein, giving no DNA. This listing includes under 75,000 distinct CDR3 sequences. The sample was naive CXCR3- CD8+ T cells from blood. Subset described: CD45RO-CCR7+CD27+CD95- naive CD8+ T cells lacking CXCR3 (TNR3-). Source of these receptors: a human donor in good health. Some clones in this sample may be carry-over from other donors' samples.

J is TRBJ2-1 and V is TRBV7-9; as DNA is missing, the TRBD2 call by TCRdb cannot be tested. The CDR3 loop spans 17 amino acids. Germline CDR1 and CDR2: SEHNR and FQNEAQ (reference sequence). The chain's CDR3 is CASSFRLAGSSYNEQFF.

V usage is TRBV28 and J usage is TRBJ2-5; TCRdb gives TRBD2 as the D gene, but with no DNA this cannot be confirmed. CDR1 MDHEN and CDR2 SYDVKM come from the germline V gene. This CDR3 comprises 16 residues. This CDR3 is CASSSTLAADQETQYF.